The entry that follows covers one TCR beta chain sequence. What it binds is not known. Generated by immunoSEQ multiplex PCR, the TCRdb table keeps only in-frame clones and is missing some. The sample yields some 35,000 clones, over 60% seen once. The data belong to a study of OX40 agonist ivuxolimab in advanced cancers. Background on the study: Hepatocellular carcinoma, melanoma, renal cell or head and neck cancer was diagnosed in the dose-escalation patients. Study-wide findings and caveats: Relative to CD4+ cells, CD8+ T cells on average had more expanded clones.

This CDR3 has 14 residues. Germline V lookup: CDR1 SGHVS, CDR2 FNYEAQ. V shed 5 bases, J shed 7 bases, and the junction held 10 bases outside the gene matches. The sequence came from an adult with an advanced solid tumor such as melanoma, head and neck, liver or kidney cancer. The chain uses TRBV7-6 and TRBJ2-5; 7 positions match TRBD1. The sequencing here drew on CD4+ or CD8+ T cells sorted from blood, taken in a trial of the OX40 agonist ivuxolimab. This chain's CDR3 is CASSSLQGPGTQYF. Written as DNA, the CDR3 is TGTGCCAGCAGCAGCCTACAGGGGCCCGGGACCCAGTACTTC.